This is a list of T cell receptor beta chains from one sample in a study of identical twins. TCRdb ran MiXCR on the 5' RACE reads and lists one entry per CDR3 protein. In the table there are more than 1.5 million distinct CDR3 sequences, 25% to 35% of which are singletons. Material: cord blood. The receptor source for this set is a newborn girl in good health. The CDR3 runs from the conserved cysteine through the conserved F or W. D genes are given only for firm matches. The size field is filled for only some rows; it gives once, few, many or a size class.

>-|TRBV20-1|TRBJ2-3|TRBD2|12
TGCAGCGTCGGGGGGGTTATAGATACGCAGTATTTT
CSVGGVIDTQYF
>-|TRBV6-1|TRBJ2-7|-|16
TGTGCCAGCAGGACCGAGACCCTCTCCTTGACCTACGAGCAGTACTTC
CASRTETLSLTYEQYF
>few|TRBV7-8|TRBJ2-5|TRBD2|15
TGTGCCAGCAGCCAGCGACTAGCCGCCCAAGAGACCCAGTACTTC
CASSQRLAAQETQYF
>few|TRBV15|TRBJ2-1|-|14
TGTGCCACCCAGGGGCTGGCGGGTTACAATGAGCAGTTCTTC
CATQGLAGYNEQFF
>few|TRBV20-1|TRBJ2-7|-|12
TGCAGTGCTCCTAGGGCTCTAGGCGAGCAGTACTTC
CSAPRALGEQYF
>-|TRBV5-6|TRBJ2-1|TRBD2|16
TGTGCCAGCAGCTTGGGAAGCGGGGGCCACTACAATGAGCAGTTCTTC
CASSLGSGGHYNEQFF
>few|TRBV5-6|TRBJ2-1|-|13
TGTGCCAGCAGCTGGAAAAGGCGTGGTGAGCAGTTCTTC
CASSWKRRGEQFF
>few|TRBV28|TRBJ2-5|TRBD1|17
TGTGCCAGCAGTTTCCTGGAGTCAGGGGGAGATGTGGAGACCCAGTACTTC
CASSFLESGGDVETQYF
>many|TRBV5-1|TRBJ2-3|TRBD1|14
TGTGCCAGCAGCTTGGGGACAGGGTCAGATACGCAGTATTTT
CASSLGTGSDTQYF
>-|TRBV5-1|TRBJ2-7|TRBD2|16
TGCGCCAGCAGCCCTCCCACTAGCGGGAATGGAGACGAGCAGTACTTC
CASSPPTSGNGDEQYF
>-|TRBV6-6|TRBJ2-3|TRBD2|16
TGTGCCAGCCCCCCGGGACTAGCGGGGGTCGCAGATACGCAGTATTTT
CASPPGLAGVADTQYF
>many|TRBV21-1|TRBJ2-3|-|15
TGTGCCAGCAGCAAAGGTGGGGACCGCCCAGGTACGCAGTATTTT
CASSKGGDRPGTQYF
>few|TRBV28|TRBJ1-1|-|13
TGTGCCAGCAGTGGCCCAGGGTGGACTGAAGCTTTCTTT
CASSGPGWTEAFF
>few|TRBV6-6|TRBJ2-3|-|15
TGTGCCAGCAGTTACGACAGGACGGACGTAGATACGCAGTATTTT
CASSYDRTDVDTQYF
>few|TRBV6-5|TRBJ2-3|TRBD2|14
TGTGCCAGCAGTTCATCCGGGACTAGCGGGCGGCAGTATTTT
CASSSSGTSGRQYF
>few|TRBV7-2|TRBJ2-1|TRBD2|15
TGTGCCAGCAGCTCTGGGGGGGTAAACTGCAATGAGCAGTTCTTC
CASSSGGVNCNEQFF
>-|TRBV29-1|TRBJ1-1|-|13
TGCAGCGTTGACGGAACATGGGACGGTGAAGCTTTCTTT
CSVDGTWDGEAFF
>-|TRBV20-1|TRBJ2-1|-|14
TGCAGTGCTAGAGCCGTTATAGAGGGCTATGAGCAGTTCTTC
CSARAVIEGYEQFF
>few|TRBV5-1|TRBJ2-3|TRBD2|15
TGCGCCAGCAGCTTTTTAGCGGGAGCCGGAGATACGCAGTATTTT
CASSFLAGAGDTQYF
>many|TRBV5-1|TRBJ1-2|TRBD1|15
TGCGCCAGCAGCCGAGGACAGGAGGTTAACTATGGCTACACCTTC
CASSRGQEVNYGYTF
>few|TRBV5-1|TRBJ2-1|TRBD2|15
TGCGCCAGCAGCTTGGACCGGACTAGGTTTAATGAGCAGTTCTTC
CASSLDRTRFNEQFF
>-|TRBV5-1|TRBJ1-5|-|16
TGCGCCAGCAGCTTGGAAGGATTTGGGAATGGTCAGCCCCAGCATTTT
CASSLEGFGNGQPQHF
>-|TRBV4-2|TRBJ2-7|TRBD2|14
TGTGCCAGCAGCCTTGAGCGGGGGAGGAACGAGCAGTACTTC
CASSLERGRNEQYF
>many|TRBV7-6|TRBJ2-3|-|14
TGTGCCAGCAGCCGGACGGCCAGCACAGATACGCAGTATTTT
CASSRTASTDTQYF